The 25 T cell receptor beta chains below come from one sample, sequenced in a study of control samples from healthy donors and cancer patients. The method was immunoSEQ multiplex PCR; TCRdb's version includes in-frame clones alone and lacks a portion of them. This table holds 90,000 to 110,000 clones, 90% found once. Sequenced: blood. Source of these receptors: a human donor in good health. The donor label of this sample is uncertain.

The V and J genes are TRBV29-1 and TRBJ1-3; 8 bases are shared with TRBD1. The CDR3 spans 14 residues. CDR1 and CDR2 from the germline V gene are SQVTM and ANQGSEA. After removal of 7 bases from V and 0 bases from J, the junction contained 5 bases not matched to a gene. CDR3 residues: CSAGQGGSGNTIYF. The CDR3 DNA sequence: TGCAGCGCAGGACAGGGCGGCTCTGGAAACACCATATATTTT.

This chain uses TRBV9 with TRBJ1-4, with 9 bases identical to TRBD1. CDR1 is SGDLS, CDR2 YYNGEE, per germline. CDR3 size: 18 residues. Unmatched junction bases numbered 13, after V lost 0 bases and J lost 7 bases. This chain's CDR3 is CASSVEARTGAFSEKLFF. Here the CDR3 DNA reads TGTGCCAGCAGCGTAGAAGCCCGGACAGGGGCCTTTAGTGAAAAACTGTTTTTT.

The V call is TRBV3-1 (or the pseudogene TRBV3-2), the J call TRBJ1-2, with TRBD1 as a possible D gene (5 bases). This CDR3 comprises 14 residues. Trimming removed 2 bases at V and 2 bases at J, with 9 bases between. Germline loops: CDR1 LGHDT, CDR2 YNNKEL (reference sequence). As DNA, the CDR3 is TGTGCCAGCAGCCAAAATCAGGGAAACTATGGCTACACCTTC. Protein sequence: CASSQNQGNYGYTF.

The chain recombines TRBV5-1 with TRBJ2-7; TRBD2 is a possible D gene (5 bases). With 6 bases removed from V and 5 bases from J, the gap between germline ends came to 15 bases. This CDR3 comprises 13 residues. CDR1 and CDR2 from the germline V gene are SGHRS and YFSETQ. The CDR3 DNA reads TGCGCCAGCAAAGTTAGAGGGCAGGACGAGCAGTACTTC. It translates to CASKVRGQDEQYF.

The V call is TRBV28, the J call TRBJ1-2, with 8 bases lining up with TRBD1. CDR3 length: 13 residues. The germline V gene has CDR1 MDHEN and CDR2 SYDVKM. V shed 6 bases, J shed 3 bases, and the junction held 3 bases outside the gene matches. CDR3 sequence reads: CASSPTGDYGYTF. CDR3 nucleotides: TGTGCCAGCAGCCCGACAGGGGACTATGGCTACACCTTC.

The genes are TRBV2 and TRBJ2-3; possibly TRBD2 for D (6 bases). Germline-derived CDR1 and CDR2 are SNHLY and FYNNEI. The germline V and J ends were trimmed by 7 bases and 6 bases, with 17 bases remaining between them. The CDR3 is 14 amino acids. CDR3 sequence: CASTATRSRDTQYF. The CDR3 DNA reads TGTGCCAGCACCGCGACTAGGAGCAGGGATACGCAGTATTTT.

The J gene is TRBJ2-7, the V gene TRBV11-3, with 8 bases that match TRBD1. The V segment lost 1 base and the J segment 4 bases; nucleotides outside the gene matches: 6. Looked up from germline, CDR1 is SGHNT and CDR2 is YENEEA. The CDR3 has 15 residues. The CDR3 DNA follows: TGTGCCAGCAGCTTAGGGGCAGGGGGCGTTTACGAGCAGTACTTC. Translating it yields CASSLGAGGVYEQYF.

The rearrangement joins TRBV19 to TRBJ1-5; D ambiguous. Germline V gene data show CDR1 as LNHDA and CDR2 as SQIVND (reference sequence). Trimming took off 6 bases at V and 1 base at J, with 13 bases between the two ends. CDR3 size: 15 residues. The CDR3 bases are TGTGCCAGTAGGAGGGAGATTGCGAGCAATCAGCCCCAGCATTTT. Protein sequence: CASRREIASNQPQHF.

The rearrangement joins TRBV27 to TRBJ2-2; 10 nucleotides align to TRBD1. The junction had 7 bases not matched to a gene; V was cut back by 4 bases and J by 2 bases. Germline CDR1 and CDR2: MNHEY and SMNVEV (reference sequence). The CDR3 length is 17 residues. CDR3 DNA: TGTGCCAGCAGTTCCCCGACAGGGGGCAAAAACACCGGGGAGCTGTTTTTT. Amino acid sequence: CASSSPTGGKNTGELFF.

This clone occurred a few times. CDR3 nucleotides: TGTGCCAGACTCGGGGGGCTAAGCTCCTACAATGAGCAGTTCTTC. This gives the protein CARLGGLSSYNEQFF. V and J are TRBV30 and TRBJ2-1; D perhaps matches TRBD2 (7 bases). The CDR3 contains 15 residues. Germline V gives CDR1 GTSNPN, CDR2 SVGIG (reference sequence). V gave up 8 bases and J gave up 0 bases, with 17 bases separating them.

J is TRBJ1-1 and V is TRBV24-1; 8 positions agree with TRBD1. V dropped 4 bases and J dropped 3; count of bases not matched to a gene: 9. Germline CDR1 and CDR2: KGHDR and SFDVKD. The CDR3 totals 16 residues. The CDR3 sequence: CATSETPTGVYTEAFF. The CDR3, as DNA: TGTGCCACCAGTGAAACGCCGACAGGGGTGTACACTGAAGCTTTCTTT.

About this clone itself: One end of the junction is discordant with germline, which a read error may explain. This sequence joins TRBV5-8 and TRBJ2-7; TRBD2 aligns across 12 bases. Germline loops: CDR1 SGHTS, CDR2 YDEGEE. This CDR3 has 13 residues. The CDR3 loop reads CASSLGRLAGVGF. Here the CDR3 DNA reads TGTGCCAGCAGCTTGGGAAGACTAGCGGGGGTGGGCTTC.

There are a few counts of this clone. The chain employs TRBV7-8 and TRBJ1-1; 7 nucleotides line up with TRBD1. Trimming took 0 bases from V and 0 from J; bases not matched to a gene: 10. The V gene's germline CDR1 is SGHVS and CDR2 FQNEAQ. This CDR3 is built from 18 residues. CDR3 region: CASSLAMTGTAMNTEAFF. The CDR3 DNA reads as TGTGCCAGCAGCTTAGCGATGACAGGGACGGCGATGAACACTGAAGCTTTCTTT.

The V and J genes are TRBV13 and TRBJ2-5; 7 nucleotides match TRBD2. After removal of 7 bases from V and 1 base from J, the junction contained 3 bases not matched to a gene. This CDR3 has 13 amino acids. Germline V gene data show CDR1 as PRHDT and CDR2 as FYEKMQ (reference sequence). The CDR3, as DNA: TGTGCCAGCATGGTAGCGGGCCAAGAGACCCAGTACTTC. Translating gives CASMVAGQETQYF.

The chain couples TRBV5-5 to TRBJ2-3, with TRBD1 matching over 9 bases. The CDR3 has 15 amino acids. Trimming took 1 base from V and 2 from J; bases not matched to a gene: 2. CDR1 SGHKS and CDR2 YYEKEE come from the germline V gene (reference sequence). The CDR3 is CASSLIQGATDTQYF. DNA for the CDR3: TGTGCCAGCAGCTTGATACAGGGGGCCACAGATACGCAGTATTTT.

The chain has TRBV27 and TRBJ1-1; 7 bases line up with TRBD1. The length of the CDR3 is 14 residues. From germline, CDR1 is MNHEY and CDR2 SMNVEV (reference sequence). Trimming took 6 bases from V and 7 from J; bases not matched to a gene: 11. CDR3 coding DNA: TGTGCCAGCAGCCTCACAGGGGACTACGGTGAAGCTTTCTTT. Protein sequence: CASSLTGDYGEAFF.

The chain has TRBV6-5 and TRBJ1-1; no firm D call. Germline V gives CDR1 MNHEY, CDR2 SVGAGI. V was clipped by 6 bases and J by 6 bases, with 14 bases between them. The CDR3 length is 13 residues. The CDR3 loop reads CASRTDYGAEAFF. The CDR3 nucleotides read TGTGCCAGCAGGACGGACTACGGAGCTGAAGCTTTCTTT.

This chain connects TRBV6-5 to TRBJ1-1; the D is unclear. The CDR3 spans 13 residues. Trimming removed 5 bases from V and 7 bases from J, with 14 bases in between. CDR1 and CDR2 (germline): MNHEY, SVGAGI. The chain's CDR3 is CASSPGVGVEAFF. The DNA for the CDR3 is TGTGCCAGCAGTCCAGGAGTCGGGGTTGAAGCTTTCTTT.

Only one count was recorded for this clone. The chain links TRBV18 to TRBJ1-4, with 8 bases matching TRBD1. The germline V gene has CDR1 KGHSH and CDR2 LQKENI. This CDR3 has 14 amino acids. The V segment lost 3 bases and the J segment 8 bases; nucleotides outside the gene matches: 5. The CDR3 DNA sequence: TGTGCCAGCTCACCTCAGGGGGCGGGCGAAAAACTGTTTTTT. Translation: CASSPQGAGEKLFF.

V and J are TRBV24-1 and TRBJ1-2, with a possible D match to TRBD1 (6 bases). Per germline, CDR1 KGHDR and CDR2 SFDVKD. The V end lost 4 bases, the J end lost 8 bases, and 13 bases lay between the germline ends. This CDR3 spans 13 amino acids. The CDR3 is CATSDKQGRGYTF. The DNA of the CDR3 is TGTGCCACCAGTGACAAACAGGGCCGAGGCTACACCTTC.

V and J are TRBV3-1 (or the pseudogene TRBV3-2) and TRBJ2-7, with 11 bases fitting TRBD2. This CDR3 region has 14 residues. The J segment lost 6 bases and the V segment lost 1 base, leaving 2 bases of the junction unmatched. Germline CDR1 reads LGHDT; CDR2 reads YNNKEL (reference sequence). CDR3 amino acids: CASSQGLAGLEQYF. The CDR3 nucleotides are TGTGCCAGCAGCCAAGGACTAGCGGGGCTCGAGCAGTACTTC.

The chain has TRBV6-5 and TRBJ2-2; no firm D call. Germline CDR1 is MNHEY and CDR2 is SVGAGI. The V end lost 2 bases, the J end lost 9 bases, and 7 bases lay between the germline ends. The CDR3 sequence is 12 residues long. In DNA, the CDR3 is TGTGCCAGCAGTTACGATCGCCGGGAGCTGTTTTTT. It encodes CASSYDRRELFF.

This chain joins TRBV19 and TRBJ1-5; D gene unclear. This CDR3 comprises 13 residues. V lost 6 bases, J lost 6 bases, and 12 bases lay in between. CDR1 and CDR2 from the germline V gene are LNHDA and SQIVND (reference sequence). CDR3 coding DNA: TGTGCCAGTAGCGGGCAGGTGGTTCAGCCCCAGCATTTT. As protein: CASSGQVVQPQHF. Full variable domain (missing parts from reference TRBV19 and TRBJ1-5): DGGITQSPKYLFRKEGQNVTLSCEQNLNHDAMYWYRQDPGQGLRLIYYSQIVNDFQKGDIAEGYSVSREKKESFPLTVTSAQKNPTAFYLCASSGQVVQPQHFGDGTRLSIL.

The CDR3 region has the DNA TGTGCTAGTGGTTTGGGGGCGAACCCTGGAAACACCATATATTTT. Amino acids: CASGLGANPGNTIYF. This chain connects TRBV12-5 to TRBJ1-3, with unresolved D. This CDR3 comprises 15 residues. V was pared by 1 base and J by 2 bases, with 9 bases between. The V gene's germline CDR1 is LGHNT and CDR2 FRNRAP.

The chain recombines TRBV19 with TRBJ2-5; possible D gene TRBD2, 6 bases. Germline V CDR1 and CDR2: LNHDA, SQIVND (reference sequence). The CDR3 contains 14 residues. The ends were cut back, 3 bases at V and 5 bases at J, with 13 bases in the middle. The CDR3 sequence: CASSMSAGRETQYF. The CDR3 nucleotides are TGTGCCAGTAGTATGTCCGCGGGGAGGGAGACCCAGTACTTC.